This TCR beta chain came from a study of cytomegalovirus exposure and HLA in healthy donors. About this clone itself: Its matching antigen is unknown.

With 60 Vbeta and 13 Jbeta primers, the PCR was carried out. Sequencing was performed with immunoSEQ multiplex PCR; in TCRdb, only in-frame clones are kept and a portion is missing. The table lists about 120,000 clones, around 80% of them singletons, with 13% in the top ten. The CDR3 runs to 17 residues. Germline CDR1 and CDR2: GTSNPN and SVGIG (reference sequence). Trimming took 3 bases from V and 2 from J, leaving 17 bases between them. Whole-study findings and limits: Altogether, 150 or so TCR beta chains were recorded as cytomegalovirus-associated. Donors were assumed by presence/absence analyses to have roughly uniform sequencing depth.

The V call is TRBV30, the J call TRBJ2-6, with a weak D call TRBD2 (5 bases). Sequencing was carried out using PBMCs. The sequence was collected from a man between 25 and 39 years old in good health and CMV-seropositive. The DNA for the CDR3 is TGTGCCTGGAGCCCGTTGCGGGCACTCCCTGGGGCCAACGTCCTGACTTTC. Translated, it gives CAWSPLRALPGANVLTF.